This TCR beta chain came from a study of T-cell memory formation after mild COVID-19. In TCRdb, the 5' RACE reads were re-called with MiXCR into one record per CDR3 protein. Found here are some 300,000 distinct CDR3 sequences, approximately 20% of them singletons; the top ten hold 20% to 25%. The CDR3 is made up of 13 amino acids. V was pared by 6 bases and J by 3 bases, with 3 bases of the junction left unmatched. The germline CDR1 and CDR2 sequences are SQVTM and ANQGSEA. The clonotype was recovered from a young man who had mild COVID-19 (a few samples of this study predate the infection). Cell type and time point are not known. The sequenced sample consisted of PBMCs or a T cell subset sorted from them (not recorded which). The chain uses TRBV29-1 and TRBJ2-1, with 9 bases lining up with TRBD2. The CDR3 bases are TGCAGCGTAGGTAGCGGGGGCTACAATGAGCAGTTCTTC. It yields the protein CSVGSGGYNEQFF.